One sample yielded the 15 T cell receptor beta chains listed below, sequenced in a study of blood T cell repertoires in COVID-19. Sequencing was performed with immunoSEQ multiplex PCR; in TCRdb, only in-frame clones are kept and a portion is missing. The sample yields roughly 250,000 clones, approximately 80% seen once. Input material: peripheral blood. Every receptor here comes from a woman older than 75 with active or convalescent COVID-19.

The chain couples TRBV19 to TRBJ1-1; D may be TRBD1 (6 bases). V shed 5 bases and J shed 5 bases, with 15 bases lying between them. Looked up from germline, CDR1 is LNHDA and CDR2 is SQIVND (reference sequence). The CDR3 loop spans 14 amino acids. The CDR3 spells CASSSQGMSTEAFF. The CDR3 coding sequence is TGTGCCAGTAGTTCACAGGGCATGTCGACTGAAGCTTTCTTT.

The V and J genes are TRBV3-1 (or the pseudogene TRBV3-2) and TRBJ2-7, with D possibly TRBD1 on 6 matching bases. The CDR3 totals 14 residues. In germline, CDR1 is LGHDT, CDR2 YNNKEL (reference sequence). The V end lost 1 base, the J end lost 7 bases, and 14 bases lay between the germline ends. For the CDR3, the DNA is TGTGCCAGCAGCCAAGTGGCAGGGGCTGGAGAGCAGTACTTC. Translation: CASSQVAGAGEQYF.

The V and J genes are TRBV30 and TRBJ1-1; weak D call: TRBD1 (5 bases). V was pared by 7 bases and J by 1 base, with 13 bases between. Germline V CDR1 and CDR2: GTSNPN, SVGIG (reference sequence). The CDR3 sequence is 13 residues long. CDR3 protein: CASLGVTNTEAFF. The CDR3 DNA reads as TGTGCCTCCCTAGGGGTCACGAACACTGAAGCTTTCTTT.

The table lists this clone with many counts. This chain links TRBV3-1 (or the pseudogene TRBV3-2) with TRBJ1-2; possibly TRBD1 for D (5 bases). Germline-derived CDR1 and CDR2 are LGHDT and YNNKEL (reference sequence). V was clipped by 0 bases and J by 5 bases, with 13 bases between them. The CDR3 sequence is 15 residues long. This CDR3 reads CASSQDLTGLYGYTF. The CDR3 bases are TGTGCCAGCAGCCAAGATCTTACAGGCTTGTATGGCTACACCTTC.

The chain links TRBV30 to TRBJ2-1; 11 bases agree with TRBD2. Germline-derived CDR1 and CDR2 are GTSNPN and SVGIG (reference sequence). The CDR3 is 13 residues long. After removal of 3 bases from V and 7 bases from J, the junction contained 2 bases not matched to a gene. CDR3 nucleotides: TGTGCCTGGAGGGGACTAGCGGTTAATGAGCAGTTCTTC. It translates to CAWRGLAVNEQFF.

The chain recombines TRBV28 with TRBJ2-7, with 7 bases identical to TRBD1. With V trimmed by 6 bases and J by 1 base, 12 bases remained unmatched. This CDR3 has 16 amino acids. The V gene's germline CDR1 is MDHEN and CDR2 SYDVKM. The CDR3 DNA is TGTGCCAGCAGCCCGGGACAGCAATTATTTTCCTACGAGCAGTACTTC. Amino acids: CASSPGQQLFSYEQYF. The full variable domain, in which reference TRBV28 and TRBJ2-7 provide the parts outside the CDR3, is DVKVTQSSRYLVKRTGEKVFLECVQDMDHENMFWYRQDPGLGLRLIYFSYDVKMKEKGDIPEGYSVSREKKERFSLILESASTNQTSMYLCASSPGQQLFSYEQYFGPGTRLTVT.

V gene TRBV28 combines with J gene TRBJ1-5, with TRBD1 identical over 7 bases. Losses at the gene ends were 7 bases for V and 5 bases for J; bases not matched to a gene: 5. The CDR3 spans 13 residues. The germline V gene encodes CDR1 MDHEN and CDR2 SYDVKM. Written as DNA, the CDR3 is TGTGCCAGCACAGGGACAGCTTATCAGCCCCAGCATTTT. It is translated as CASTGTAYQPQHF.

The chain combines TRBV21-1 with TRBJ1-2; TRBD1 is the table's D call, not checked against the DNA. TRBV21-1 is described as a pseudogene. CDR3 size: 15 residues. The CDR3 spells CASSATGAPDYGYTF. CDR3 nucleotide sequence: TGTGCCAGCAGCGCTACAGGGGCGCCGGACTATGGCTACACCTTC.

This chain joins TRBV21-1 and TRBJ1-4; whether TRBD1, the table's D call, matches the DNA was not checked. TRBV21-1 is labeled a pseudogene. This CDR3 contains 16 residues. CDR3 in DNA: TGTGCCAGCAGCAAAGTGCGGGGACAGACCGGTGAAAAACTGTTTTTT. Translation gives CASSKVRGQTGEKLFF.

The rearrangement links TRBV5-1 to TRBJ1-4, with D possibly TRBD1 on 5 matching bases. The V end was cut by 4 bases, the J end by 0 bases, with 13 bases between. The CDR3 runs to 16 residues. CDR1 and CDR2 from the germline V gene are SGHRS and YFSETQ. This CDR3 is CASSRAGPATNEKLFF. The CDR3 region has the DNA TGCGCCAGCAGCAGGGCGGGGCCAGCAACTAATGAAAAACTGTTTTTT.

This clone was seen more than once but under ten times. The rearrangement joins TRBV3-1 (or the pseudogene TRBV3-2) to TRBJ2-7; TRBD1 aligns across 10 bases. The V gene end was trimmed by 4 bases and the J gene end by 2 bases; junction bases not matched to a gene: 5. Per germline, CDR1 LGHDT and CDR2 YNNKEL (reference sequence). The CDR3 contains 15 residues. CDR3 sequence: CASSRTGTGAYEQYF. Written as DNA, the CDR3 is TGTGCCAGCAGCCGGACCGGGACAGGGGCCTACGAGCAGTACTTC.

The CDR3 protein is CANRQGGTYEQYF. The CDR3 DNA sequence: TGTGCCAACCGACAGGGGGGGACCTACGAGCAGTACTTC. This chain uses TRBV10-3 with TRBJ2-7; 9 bases match TRBD1. The CDR3 has 13 amino acids. Germline-derived CDR1 and CDR2 are ENHRY and SYGVKD. The V segment lost 10 bases and the J segment 2 bases; nucleotides outside the gene matches: 6.

The chain has TRBV3-1 (or the pseudogene TRBV3-2) and TRBJ2-5; D is possibly TRBD2 (6 bases). V was cut by 5 bases and J by 1 base, with 11 bases left in between. The germline V gene has CDR1 LGHDT and CDR2 YNNKEL (reference sequence). The CDR3 totals 14 residues. CDR3 residues: CASSSGLSQETQYF. CDR3 nucleotide sequence: TGTGCCAGCAGCTCAGGACTATCCCAAGAGACCCAGTACTTC.

The sample holds one count of this clone. This chain's CDR3 is CASSHSLAGDYNEQFF. Here the CDR3 DNA reads TGTGCCAGCAGCCACTCACTAGCGGGGGACTACAATGAGCAGTTCTTC. The rearrangement joins TRBV3-1 (or the pseudogene TRBV3-2) to TRBJ2-1; 11 bases map to TRBD2. The CDR3 loop spans 16 amino acids. The germline gives CDR1 LGHDT, CDR2 YNNKEL (reference sequence). Trimming took 3 bases from V and 3 from J; bases not matched to a gene: 4.

The gene calls are TRBV6-4 and TRBJ2-2; D is undetermined. V lost 5 bases to trimming and J lost 0 bases, with 13 bases between them. CDR1 and CDR2 (germline): MRHNA, SNTAGT. The CDR3 totals 16 residues. The CDR3 spells CASSPDQAANTGELFF. CDR3 in DNA: TGTGCCAGCAGTCCAGATCAGGCCGCGAACACCGGGGAGCTGTTTTTT.